The sample holds a few counts of the clone carrying this TCR beta chain. CDR1 is LNHNV and CDR2 is YYDKDF in the germline V gene (reference sequence). With 7 bases removed from V and 0 bases from J, the gap between germline ends came to 6 bases. The CDR3 spans 13 residues. Using immunoSEQ multiplex PCR, the repertoire was profiled, and TCRdb retains in-frame clones only, with some absent. The data hold about 140,000 clones, with approximately 80% observed a single time. These data originate in a study of cytotoxic CD8 clonotypes in ibrutinib-treated CLL. This TCR came from a human donor with chronic lymphocytic leukemia. The sample was PBMCs, taken after 12 months of ibrutinib treatment. This chain links TRBV15 with TRBJ1-4; TRBD1 might be the D (5 bases). Here the CDR3 DNA reads TGTGCCACCACGACAGCAACTAATGAAAAACTGTTTTTT. Its translation is CATTTATNEKLFF.